Listed here are 6 T cell receptor beta chains from one sample, sequenced in a study of Graves' ophthalmopathy and Graves' hyperthyroidism (dated by TCRdb to between 2018 and 2020). TCRdb names Illumina HiSeq 2000 as the instrument used. For repertoire sequencing, TCR beta CDR3 regions were amplified from RNA transcripts. The first round was an RT-PCR using HTBI primers with the Qiagen OneStep RT-PCR kit, and this first round was followed by a second-round multiplex PCR, then size selection and purification. The public reads were run again by TCRdb, first through fastp at Q25 and then through MiXCR, and only productive beta chains were kept. Rows merge per CDR3 protein into single entries with the most common DNA and genes. This sample is represented by about 180,000 distinct CDR3 sequences; over 35% of them were singletons. The ten top clones hold roughly 5.8% of the sample. The sequencing input was peripheral blood. These receptor sequences come from a middle-aged woman with Graves' ophthalmopathy. Donor details come from another sample of the same person, matched by shared clones.

This clonotype was picked up many times. The rearrangement uses TRBV18 and TRBJ1-2, with D uncertain. Trimming stripped 5 bases from V and 2 bases from J, with 6 bases between. CDR1 KGHSH and CDR2 LQKENI come from the germline V gene. The CDR3 runs 12 residues. CDR3 sequence: CASSSKNYGYTF. As DNA, the CDR3 is TGTGCCAGCTCATCTAAGAACTATGGCTACACCTTC.

The V and J genes are TRBV6-1 and TRBJ2-7, with a possible D match to TRBD1 (6 bases). Trimming shortened V by 7 bases and J by 2 bases, and 15 bases separated the two germline ends. The CDR3 loop spans 14 amino acids. CDR1 is MNHNS and CDR2 is SASEGT in the germline V gene. The CDR3 loop reads CASTQDSAAYEQYF. The CDR3 bases are TGTGCCAGCACCCAGGACAGCGCCGCCTACGAGCAGTACTTC.

This clonotype was seen only a few times. The V and J genes are TRBV12-3 or TRBV12-4 and TRBJ1-1; a possible D gene is TRBD1 (5 bases). This CDR3 has 15 residues. Trimming cost V 6 bases and J 1 base, with 15 bases left between them. CDR3 nucleotide sequence: TGTGCCAGCAGAGGGGCCGGAACAGCGAACACTGAAGCTTTCTTT. Protein sequence: CASRGAGTANTEAFF.

V is TRBV12-3 or TRBV12-4 and J is TRBJ1-5; 7 bases line up with TRBD1. This CDR3 has 15 residues. V trimming: 5 bases; J trimming: 3 bases; junction bases outside the gene matches: 7. The CDR3 spells CASSQGTDNNQPQHF. Written as DNA, the CDR3 is TGTGCCAGCAGTCAGGGGACAGATAACAATCAGCCCCAGCATTTT.

V gene TRBV7-9 combines with J gene TRBJ2-7, with D unclear. Germline CDR1 and CDR2: SEHNR and FQNEAQ (reference sequence). V gave up 0 bases and J gave up 5 bases, with 5 bases separating them. The CDR3 totals 12 residues. DNA of the CDR3: TGTGCCAGCAGCTTAGCGGCCCACGAGCAGTACTTC. Encoded protein: CASSLAAHEQYF.

Ten or more counts support this clonotype. The rearrangement links TRBV9 to TRBJ1-1; no reliable D call. V shed 5 bases and J shed 0 bases, with 14 bases lying between them. This CDR3 has 15 amino acids. Per germline, CDR1 SGDLS and CDR2 YYNGEE. CDR3 bases: TGTGCCAGCAGTCTAGGTGGAGCGATGAACACTGAAGCTTTCTTT. Translated, it gives CASSLGGAMNTEAFF.